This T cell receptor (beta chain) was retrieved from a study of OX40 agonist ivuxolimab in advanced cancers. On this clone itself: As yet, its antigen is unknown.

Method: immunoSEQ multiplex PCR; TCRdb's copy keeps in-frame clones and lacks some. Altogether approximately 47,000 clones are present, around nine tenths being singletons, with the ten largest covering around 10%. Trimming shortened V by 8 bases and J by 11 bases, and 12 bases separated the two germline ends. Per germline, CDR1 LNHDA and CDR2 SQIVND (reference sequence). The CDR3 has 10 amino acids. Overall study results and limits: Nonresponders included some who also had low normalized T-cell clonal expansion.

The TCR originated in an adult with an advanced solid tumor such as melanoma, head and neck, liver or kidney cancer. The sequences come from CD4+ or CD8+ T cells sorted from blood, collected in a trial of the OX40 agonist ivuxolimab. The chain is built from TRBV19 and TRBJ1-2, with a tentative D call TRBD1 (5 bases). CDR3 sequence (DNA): TGTGCCAGTTTCCGATGGGGGTACACCTTC. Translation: CASFRWGYTF.